This T cell receptor beta chain derives from a study of OX40 agonist ivuxolimab in advanced cancers. Study background: Prior anti-PD-1, anti-PD-L1 or anti-CTLA-4 therapy was allowed; more than 30% had some.

In regard to this clone: Its antigen remains unidentified.

Data came from immunoSEQ multiplex PCR; TCRdb stores just in-frame clones and leaves some out. The sample has 65,000 to 85,000 clones; roughly 81% are singletons. The germline V gene has CDR1 SGHTA and CDR2 FQGNSA. Trimming stripped 1 base from V and 4 bases from J, with 17 bases between. The CDR3 consists of 16 residues. Findings of the study overall: The authors did not determine the antigen specificity of the expanded peripheral T cells.

This TCR came from an adult with an advanced solid tumor such as melanoma, head and neck, liver or kidney cancer. V gene TRBV7-2 combines with J gene TRBJ2-7; a weak D match, TRBD2 (5 bases). Sequenced here: CD4+ or CD8+ T cells sorted from blood, sampled in a trial of the OX40 agonist ivuxolimab. CDR3 region: CASSLGRLRGIYEQYF. Written as DNA, the CDR3 is TGTGCCAGCAGCTTAGGAAGGTTGCGAGGGATTTACGAGCAGTACTTC.